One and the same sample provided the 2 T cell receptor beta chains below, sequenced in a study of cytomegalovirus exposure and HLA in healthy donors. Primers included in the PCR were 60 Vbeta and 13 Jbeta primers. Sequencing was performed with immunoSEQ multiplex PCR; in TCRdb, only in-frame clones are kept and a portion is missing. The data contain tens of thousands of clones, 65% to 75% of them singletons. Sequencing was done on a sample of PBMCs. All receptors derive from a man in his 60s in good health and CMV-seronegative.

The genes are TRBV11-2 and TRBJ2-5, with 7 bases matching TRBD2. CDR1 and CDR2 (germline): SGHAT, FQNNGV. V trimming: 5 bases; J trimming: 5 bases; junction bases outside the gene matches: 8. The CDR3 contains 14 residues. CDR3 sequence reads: CASSRGRGGETQYF. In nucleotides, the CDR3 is TGTGCCAGCAGCCGGGGGAGGGGCGGTGAGACCCAGTACTTC.

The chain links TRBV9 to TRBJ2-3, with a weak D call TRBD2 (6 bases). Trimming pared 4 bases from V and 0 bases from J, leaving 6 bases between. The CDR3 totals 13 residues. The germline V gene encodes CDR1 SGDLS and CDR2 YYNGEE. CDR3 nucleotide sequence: TGTGCCAGCAGCCGGGGGAGCACAGATACGCAGTATTTT. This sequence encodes CASSRGSTDTQYF.